The entry below describes one TCR beta chain. Its cognate antigen is unknown. V lost 2 bases to trimming and J lost 4 bases, with 15 bases between them. The V gene's germline CDR1 is SGHAT and CDR2 FQDESV (reference sequence). This CDR3 has 16 residues. This entry is derived from a study of shared clonotypes between healthy human individuals. Study-wide findings and caveats: In the sorted subsets, rarefaction showed sequencing was incomplete despite large depth.

Libraries were prepared by immunoSEQ multiplex PCR; TCRdb keeps only in-frame clonotypes and omits some of them. The sample consists of about 2.1 million clones, approximately 92% of them appearing once. Naive CD8 cells lacked CD45RO, underwent positive selection for CCR7 and left out terminally differentiated effector memory CD45RA+ cells. The receptor was isolated from a man in his late teens or twenties in good health. Some clones in this sample may be carry-over from other donors' samples. The specimen sequenced was naive CD8+ T cells from PBMCs. The chain joins TRBV11-1 to TRBJ2-1; maybe TRBD1 (5 bases). The CDR3 nucleotides are TGTGCCAGCAGCTTAAGGGGCAGGGCCCCTTACAATGAGCAGTTCTTC. It is translated as CASSLRGRAPYNEQFF.